This TCR beta chain is from a study of spatial heterogeneity in lung cancer. About the research overall: Alpha-chain detections were consistently fewer than beta-chain detections among the sequences.

Time point described: sample taken at primary tumor resection. Whole RNA obtained from tumor, nontumor lung or frozen PBMC underwent sequencing without sorting. General study findings and limits: Detection of ubiquitous tumor TCRs in blood was higher at resection than follow-up.

Germline assignment: CDR1 SGHTA and CDR2 FQGNSA. Losses at the gene ends were 4 bases for V and 3 bases for J; bases not matched to a gene: 4. The CDR3 is 14 residues long. TCR cDNA molecules each had a unique molecular identifier. TCRdb re-analysed the 5' RACE reads in MiXCR, keeping a single row per CDR3 protein. The sample has about 40,000 distinct CDR3 sequences, about 5.2% seen once. This clonotype was counted ten times or more. Its antigen is still unknown. This sequence originates from a female donor with early-stage non-small cell lung cancer. This chain joins TRBV7-2 and TRBJ2-5; 8 nucleotides align to TRBD1. This specimen was PBMCs, taken at surgery. CDR3 amino acids: CASSSNRGKETQYF. CDR3 nucleotides: TGTGCCAGCAGCTCGAACAGGGGGAAAGAGACCCAGTACTTC. Together with reference TRBV7-2 and TRBJ2-5, the CDR3 gives the full variable domain: GAGVSQSPSNKVTEKGKDVELRCDPISGHTALYWYRQSLGQGLEFLIYFQGNSAPDKSGLPSDRFSAERTGGSVSTLTIQRTQQEDSAVYLCASSSNRGKETQYFGPGTRLLVL.